The 17 T cell receptor beta chains given below trace back to one sample, sequenced in a study of cytomegalovirus exposure and HLA in healthy donors. Clones were read by immunoSEQ multiplex PCR, and TCRdb kept only the in-frame ones, dropping some. This repertoire shows under 250,000 clones, approximately 87% found once; its top ten account for roughly 6%. Sequencing was performed on PBMCs. These receptor sequences come from a woman in her late teens or twenties in good health and CMV-seronegative.

The chain links TRBV5-1 to TRBJ2-7; weak D call: TRBD1 (5 bases). V was pared by 2 bases and J by 1 base, with 10 bases between. The CDR3 is made up of 14 amino acids. Looked up from germline, CDR1 is SGHRS and CDR2 is YFSETQ. The CDR3 DNA is TGCGCCAGCAGCTTAGGGGCGGCTTCCTACGAGCAGTACTTC. Residues: CASSLGAASYEQYF.

The chain is built from TRBV13 and TRBJ2-3, with 7 bases fitting TRBD1. This CDR3 region has 14 residues. The germline gives CDR1 PRHDT, CDR2 FYEKMQ (reference sequence). The ends lost 8 bases at V and 4 bases at J; junction bases unmatched: 9. CDR3 nucleotides: TGTGCCAGCTTAATAAACAGGGGAGCAGATACGCAGTATTTT. Its translation is CASLINRGADTQYF.

The genes are TRBV30 and TRBJ2-3, with D possibly matching TRBD1 (6 bases). The length of the CDR3 is 13 residues. Trimming removed 5 bases at V and 2 bases at J, with 11 bases between. Germline CDR1 GTSNPN, CDR2 SVGIG (reference sequence). The CDR3 DNA reads as TGTGCCTGGCACCAGGGGAACACAGATACGCAGTATTTT. Translation gives CAWHQGNTDTQYF.

This clone came up many times. The rearrangement links TRBV11-2 to TRBJ1-1, with 7 bases lining up with TRBD1. Trimming cost V 2 bases and J 4 bases; bases outside gene matches: 4. This CDR3 is 14 amino acids long. Germline V gene data show CDR1 as SGHAT and CDR2 as FQNNGV. CDR3 in DNA: TGTGCCAGCAGCTTAAACAGGGGCGGCACTGAAGCTTTCTTT. This gives the protein CASSLNRGGTEAFF.

The CDR3 region is CASSRYVQETQYF. The CDR3 DNA is TGTGCCAGCAGCCGCTATGTGCAGGAGACCCAGTACTTC. The genes are TRBV6-5 and TRBJ2-5; D gene ambiguous. The germline CDR1 and CDR2 sequences are MNHEY and SVGAGI. V lost 6 bases and J lost 5, with 13 bases in between. The CDR3 spans 13 residues.

This chain joins TRBV4-1 and TRBJ1-2; 7 nucleotides line up with TRBD1. The J segment lost 8 bases and the V segment lost 2 bases, leaving 14 bases of the junction unmatched. In germline, CDR1 is MGHRA, CDR2 YSYEKL. CDR3 length: 16 residues. CDR3 region: CASSQTQTGPPGGYTF. The CDR3 nucleotides are TGCGCCAGCAGCCAAACCCAGACAGGGCCCCCGGGAGGCTACACCTTC.

The gene calls are TRBV5-1 and TRBJ2-7; 7 bases fit TRBD1. CDR1 and CDR2 (germline): SGHRS, YFSETQ. Losses at the gene ends were 4 bases for V and 1 base for J; bases not matched to a gene: 8. The CDR3 is made up of 15 amino acids. The CDR3 spells CASSIAGTASYEQYF. CDR3 DNA: TGCGCCAGCAGCATCGCCGGGACAGCTTCCTACGAGCAGTACTTC. Drawing the rest from reference TRBV5-1 and TRBJ2-7, the complete variable domain is KAGVTQTPRYLIKTRGQQVTLSCSPISGHRSVSWYQQTPGQGLQFLFEYFSETQRNKGNFPGRFSGRQFSNSRSEMNVSTLELGDSALYLCASSIAGTASYEQYFGPGTRLTVT.

The chain carries TRBV13 and TRBJ2-2; D is undetermined. The CDR3 extends over 13 amino acids. V was trimmed by 4 bases and J by 3 bases, leaving 6 bases between them. Germline loops: CDR1 PRHDT, CDR2 FYEKMQ (reference sequence). CDR3 in DNA: TGTGCCAGCAGCTCGACGGACACCGGGGAGCTGTTTTTT. Translation: CASSSTDTGELFF.

This chain connects TRBV9 to TRBJ2-7; D is uncertain. CDR1 is SGDLS, CDR2 YYNGEE, per germline. The V gene lost 4 bases and the J gene lost 2 bases, with 13 bases spanning the gap. CDR3 length equals 14 residues. In DNA form, the CDR3 reads TGTGCCAGCAGCCCACCCGGTTCCCCCTACGAGCAGTACTTC. Translating gives CASSPPGSPYEQYF.

This chain uses TRBV19 with TRBJ2-5, with TRBD1 matching over 8 bases. V lost 7 bases to trimming and J lost 2 bases; unmatched junction nucleotides: 3. This CDR3 contains 13 residues. Germline CDR1 is LNHDA and CDR2 is SQIVND (reference sequence). The CDR3 reads CASTGTGQETQYF. CDR3 nucleotides: TGTGCCAGTACCGGGACAGGTCAAGAGACCCAGTACTTC.

This clone has a single count. The chain recombines TRBV29-1 with TRBJ2-7; the D call may be TRBD1 or TRBD2 (5 bases each). Looked up from germline, CDR1 is SQVTM and CDR2 is ANQGSEA. The CDR3 runs to 12 residues. V lost 1 base and J 3 bases, leaving 7 bases between the germline ends. The CDR3 sequence: CSVEVGGYEQYF. For the CDR3, the DNA is TGCAGCGTTGAAGTTGGGGGCTACGAGCAGTACTTC.

The rearrangement links TRBV30 to TRBJ1-4; D remains unclear. The CDR3 length is 12 residues. V lost 0 bases, J lost 13 bases, and 12 bases lay in between. CDR1 GTSNPN and CDR2 SVGIG come from the germline V gene (reference sequence). The CDR3 sequence: CAWSVTYSRLFF. In DNA, the CDR3 is TGTGCCTGGAGTGTGACCTATTCTAGACTGTTTTTT.

The rearrangement joins TRBV28 to TRBJ1-5; D ambiguous. Germline CDR1 reads MDHEN; CDR2 reads SYDVKM. This CDR3 has 13 amino acids. V gave up 7 bases and J gave up 4 bases, with 11 bases separating them. The DNA of the CDR3 is TGTGCCAGCACCTCTTCCGGTAATCAGCCCCAGCATTTT. It codes for CASTSSGNQPQHF.

The genes are TRBV29-1 and TRBJ1-4; the match to TRBD1 covers 8 bases. This CDR3 region has 13 residues. Germline CDR1 and CDR2: SQVTM and ANQGSEA. V dropped 7 bases and J dropped 7; count of bases not matched to a gene: 8. CDR3 amino acids: CSATTGEGEKLFF. CDR3 nucleotide sequence: TGCAGCGCTACGACAGGGGAGGGTGAAAAACTGTTTTTT.

J is TRBJ2-1 and V is TRBV27, with D possibly TRBD2 on 6 matching bases. Germline V gives CDR1 MNHEY, CDR2 SMNVEV (reference sequence). Trimming left V 0 bases short and J 10 bases short, with 13 bases between. The CDR3 has 14 amino acids. The CDR3 loop is CASSLSTSGREQFF. The CDR3 DNA reads as TGTGCCAGCAGTTTATCGACTTCGGGGAGGGAGCAGTTCTTC.

This clone appeared a few times. The J gene is TRBJ1-1, the V gene TRBV18; D not resolved. Germline CDR1 reads KGHSH; CDR2 reads LQKENI. V shed 2 bases and J shed 5 bases, with 12 bases lying between them. The CDR3 length is 14 residues. The CDR3 DNA is TGTGCCAGCTCACCAGGTGGCCCGAGGACTGAAGCTTTCTTT. It encodes CASSPGGPRTEAFF.

The chain has TRBV5-6 and TRBJ1-2; TRBD1 aligns across 7 bases. CDR3 length: 14 amino acids. Germline assignment: CDR1 SGHDT and CDR2 YYEEEE. The junction had 9 bases not matched to a gene; V was cut back by 4 bases and J by 6 bases. In DNA form, the CDR3 reads TGTGCCAGCAGCCCGGGAGGGGGCAGACATGGCTACACCTTC. It specifies CASSPGGGRHGYTF.